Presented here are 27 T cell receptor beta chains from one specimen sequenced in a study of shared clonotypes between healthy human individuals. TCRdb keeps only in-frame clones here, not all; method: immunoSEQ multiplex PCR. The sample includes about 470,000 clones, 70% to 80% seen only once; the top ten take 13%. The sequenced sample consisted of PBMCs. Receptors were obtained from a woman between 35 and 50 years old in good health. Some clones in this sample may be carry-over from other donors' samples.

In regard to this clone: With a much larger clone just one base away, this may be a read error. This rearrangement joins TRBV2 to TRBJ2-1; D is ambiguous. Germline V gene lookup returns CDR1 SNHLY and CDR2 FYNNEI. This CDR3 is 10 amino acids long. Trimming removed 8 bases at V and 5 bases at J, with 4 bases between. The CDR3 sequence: CASGDNEQFF. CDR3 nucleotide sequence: TGTGCCAGCGGAGACAATGAGCAGTTCTTC.

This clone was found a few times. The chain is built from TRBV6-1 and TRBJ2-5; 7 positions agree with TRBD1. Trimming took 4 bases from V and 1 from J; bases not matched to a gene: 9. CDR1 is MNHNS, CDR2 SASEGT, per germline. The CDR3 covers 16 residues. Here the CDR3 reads CASSGGTATRQETQYF. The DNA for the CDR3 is TGTGCCAGCAGTGGGGGGACAGCCACACGCCAAGAGACCCAGTACTTC.

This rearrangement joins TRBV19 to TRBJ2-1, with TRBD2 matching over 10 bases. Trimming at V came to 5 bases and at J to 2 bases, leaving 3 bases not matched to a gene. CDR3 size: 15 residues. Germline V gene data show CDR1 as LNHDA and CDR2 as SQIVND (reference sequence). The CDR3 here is CASSLGLATYNEQFF. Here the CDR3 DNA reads TGTGCCAGTAGTCTGGGACTAGCGACCTACAATGAGCAGTTCTTC.

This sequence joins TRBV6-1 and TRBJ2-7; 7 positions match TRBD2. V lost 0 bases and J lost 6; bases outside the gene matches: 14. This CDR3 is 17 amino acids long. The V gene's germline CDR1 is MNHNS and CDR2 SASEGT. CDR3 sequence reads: CASSEADGGGIRFEQYF. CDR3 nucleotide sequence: TGTGCCAGCAGTGAAGCAGATGGGGGGGGAATACGATTCGAGCAGTACTTC.

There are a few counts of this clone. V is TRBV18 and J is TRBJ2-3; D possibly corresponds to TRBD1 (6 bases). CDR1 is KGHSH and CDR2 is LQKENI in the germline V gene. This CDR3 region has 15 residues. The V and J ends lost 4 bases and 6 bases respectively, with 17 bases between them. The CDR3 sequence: CASSQTGDQDDTQYF. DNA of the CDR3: TGTGCCAGCTCACAGACAGGTGATCAGGATGATACGCAGTATTTT.

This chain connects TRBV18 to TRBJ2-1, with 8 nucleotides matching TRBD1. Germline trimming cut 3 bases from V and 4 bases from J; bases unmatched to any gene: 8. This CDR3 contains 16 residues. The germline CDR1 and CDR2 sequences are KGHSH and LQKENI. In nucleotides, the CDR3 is TGTGCCAGCTCACCCCCAGGGGGCGGAAGATACAATGAGCAGTTCTTC. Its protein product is CASSPPGGGRYNEQFF.

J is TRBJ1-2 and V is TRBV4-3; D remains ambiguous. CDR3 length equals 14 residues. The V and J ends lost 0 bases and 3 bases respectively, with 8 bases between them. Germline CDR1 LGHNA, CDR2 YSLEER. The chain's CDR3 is CASSQDVGDYGYTF. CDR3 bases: TGCGCCAGCAGCCAAGATGTCGGAGACTATGGCTACACCTTC.

The CDR3 sequence is CASKKMQRASTDTQYF. DNA of the CDR3: TGTGCCAGCAAAAAGATGCAGCGGGCCAGCACAGATACGCAGTATTTT. This chain links TRBV2 with TRBJ2-3; possible D gene TRBD2, 6 bases. This CDR3 comprises 16 residues. V lost 7 bases and J 0 bases, leaving 17 bases between the germline ends. CDR1 is SNHLY, CDR2 FYNNEI, per germline.

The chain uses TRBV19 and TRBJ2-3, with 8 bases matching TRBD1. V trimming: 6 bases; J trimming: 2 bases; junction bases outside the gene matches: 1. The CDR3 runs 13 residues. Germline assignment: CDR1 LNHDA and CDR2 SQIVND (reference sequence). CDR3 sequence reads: CASRTGATDTQYF. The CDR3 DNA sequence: TGTGCCAGTAGGACAGGGGCCACAGATACGCAGTATTTT.

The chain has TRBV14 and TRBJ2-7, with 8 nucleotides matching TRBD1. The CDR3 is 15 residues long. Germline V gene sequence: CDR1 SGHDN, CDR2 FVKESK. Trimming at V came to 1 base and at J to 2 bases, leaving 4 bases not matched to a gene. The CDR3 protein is CASSQARTGPYEQYF. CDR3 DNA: TGTGCCAGCAGCCAAGCAAGGACAGGGCCCTACGAGCAGTACTTC.

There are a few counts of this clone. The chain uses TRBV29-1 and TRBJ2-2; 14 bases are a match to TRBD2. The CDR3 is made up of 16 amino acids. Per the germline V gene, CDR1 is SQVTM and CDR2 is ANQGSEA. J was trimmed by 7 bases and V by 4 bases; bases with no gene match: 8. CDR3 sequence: CSVAGGTSGSVGELFF. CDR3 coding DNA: TGCAGCGTTGCGGGGGGGACTAGCGGGAGCGTCGGGGAGCTGTTTTTT.

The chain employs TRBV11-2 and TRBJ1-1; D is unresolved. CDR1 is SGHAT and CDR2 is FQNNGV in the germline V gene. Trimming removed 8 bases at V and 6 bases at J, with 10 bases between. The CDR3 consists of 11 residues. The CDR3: CASATGAEAFF. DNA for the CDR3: TGTGCCAGCGCAACGGGCGCTGAAGCTTTCTTT.

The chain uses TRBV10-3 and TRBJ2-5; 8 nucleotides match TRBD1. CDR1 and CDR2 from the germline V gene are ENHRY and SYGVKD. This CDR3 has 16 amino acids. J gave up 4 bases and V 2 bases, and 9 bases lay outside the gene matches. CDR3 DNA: TGTGCCATCAGTGAGGGGACAGGAAACTATTTAGAGACCCAGTACTTC. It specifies CAISEGTGNYLETQYF.

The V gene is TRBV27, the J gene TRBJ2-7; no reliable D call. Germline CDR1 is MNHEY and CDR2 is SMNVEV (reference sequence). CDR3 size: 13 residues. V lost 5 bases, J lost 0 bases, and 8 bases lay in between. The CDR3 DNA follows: TGTGCCAGCAGTCACGTGTACTCCTACGAGCAGTACTTC. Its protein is CASSHVYSYEQYF.

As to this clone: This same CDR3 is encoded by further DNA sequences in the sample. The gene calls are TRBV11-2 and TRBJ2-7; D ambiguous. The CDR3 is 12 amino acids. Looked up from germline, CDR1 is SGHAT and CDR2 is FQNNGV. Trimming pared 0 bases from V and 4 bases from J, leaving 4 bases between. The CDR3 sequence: CASSLDRYEQYF. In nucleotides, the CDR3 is TGTGCCAGCAGCTTAGATCGTTACGAGCAGTACTTC.

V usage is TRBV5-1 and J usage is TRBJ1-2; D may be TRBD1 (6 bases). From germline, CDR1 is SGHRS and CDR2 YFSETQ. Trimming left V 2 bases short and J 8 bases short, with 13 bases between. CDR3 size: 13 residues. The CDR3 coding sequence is TGCGCCAGCAGCTTTACAGGGTCTTACGGCTACACCTTC. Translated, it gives CASSFTGSYGYTF. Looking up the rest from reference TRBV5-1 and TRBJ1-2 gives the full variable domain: KAGVTQTPRYLIKTRGQQVTLSCSPISGHRSVSWYQQTPGQGLQFLFEYFSETQRNKGNFPGRFSGRQFSNSRSEMNVSTLELGDSALYLCASSFTGSYGYTFGSGTRLTVV.

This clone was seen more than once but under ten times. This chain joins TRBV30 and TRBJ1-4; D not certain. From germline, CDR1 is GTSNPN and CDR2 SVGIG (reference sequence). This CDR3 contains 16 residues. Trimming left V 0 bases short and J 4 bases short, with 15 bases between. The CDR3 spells CAWSVLGGALNEKLFF. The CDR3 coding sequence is TGTGCCTGGAGTGTACTTGGTGGCGCCCTTAATGAAAAACTGTTTTTT.

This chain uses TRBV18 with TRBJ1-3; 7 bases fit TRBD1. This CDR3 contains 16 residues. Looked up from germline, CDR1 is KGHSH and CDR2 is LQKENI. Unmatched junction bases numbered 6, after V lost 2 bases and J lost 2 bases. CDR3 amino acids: CASSPSSQGPGNTIYF. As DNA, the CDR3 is TGTGCCAGCTCACCATCTTCACAGGGGCCTGGAAACACCATATATTTT.

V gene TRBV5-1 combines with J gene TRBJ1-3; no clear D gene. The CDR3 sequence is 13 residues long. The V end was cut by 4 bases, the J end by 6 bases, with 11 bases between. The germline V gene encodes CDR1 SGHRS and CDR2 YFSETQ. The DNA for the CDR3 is TGCGCCAGCAGCGTTGGAGCAGAAAACACCATATATTTT. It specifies CASSVGAENTIYF.

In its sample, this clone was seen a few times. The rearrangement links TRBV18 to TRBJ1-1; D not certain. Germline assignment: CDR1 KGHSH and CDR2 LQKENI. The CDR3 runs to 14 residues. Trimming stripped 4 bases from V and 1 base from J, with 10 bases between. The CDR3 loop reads CASSRYQTNTEAFF. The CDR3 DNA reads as TGTGCCAGCTCACGATATCAGACGAACACTGAAGCTTTCTTT.

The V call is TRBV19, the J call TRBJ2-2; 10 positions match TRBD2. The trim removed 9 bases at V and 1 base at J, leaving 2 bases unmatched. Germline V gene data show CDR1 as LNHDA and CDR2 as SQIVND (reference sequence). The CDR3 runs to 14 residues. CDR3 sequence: CASRLAGNTGELFF. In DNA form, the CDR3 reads TGTGCCAGCCGACTAGCGGGGAACACCGGGGAGCTGTTTTTT.

The CDR3 loop is CASSVEGTEKLFF. The CDR3 coding sequence is TGTGCCAGCAGCGTAGAAGGGACCGAAAAACTGTTTTTT. The chain is built from TRBV9 and TRBJ1-4; tentatively, D is TRBD1 (5 bases). The V end lost 0 bases, the J end lost 8 bases, and 8 bases lay between the germline ends. This CDR3 has 13 residues. Germline assignment: CDR1 SGDLS and CDR2 YYNGEE.

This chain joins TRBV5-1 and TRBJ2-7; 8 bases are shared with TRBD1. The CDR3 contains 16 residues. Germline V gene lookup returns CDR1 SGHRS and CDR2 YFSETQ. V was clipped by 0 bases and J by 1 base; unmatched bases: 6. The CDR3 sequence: CASSLVSTGASYEQYF. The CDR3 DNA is TGCGCCAGCAGCTTGGTGTCGACAGGGGCGTCCTACGAGCAGTACTTC.

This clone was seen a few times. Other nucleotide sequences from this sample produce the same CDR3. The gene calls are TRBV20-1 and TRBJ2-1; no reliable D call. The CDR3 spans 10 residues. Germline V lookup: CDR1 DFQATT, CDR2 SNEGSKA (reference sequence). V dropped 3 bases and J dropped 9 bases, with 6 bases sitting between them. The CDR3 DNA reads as TGCAGTGCTAGCCTTGGTGAGCAGTTCTTC. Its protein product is CSASLGEQFF.

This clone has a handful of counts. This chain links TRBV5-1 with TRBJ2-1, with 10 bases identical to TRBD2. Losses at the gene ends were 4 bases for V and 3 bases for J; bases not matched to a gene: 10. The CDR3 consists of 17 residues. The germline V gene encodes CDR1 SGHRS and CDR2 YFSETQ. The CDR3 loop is CASSSSSGSTSYNEQFF. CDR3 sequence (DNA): TGCGCCAGCAGCAGTTCTAGCGGGAGCACGAGCTACAATGAGCAGTTCTTC.

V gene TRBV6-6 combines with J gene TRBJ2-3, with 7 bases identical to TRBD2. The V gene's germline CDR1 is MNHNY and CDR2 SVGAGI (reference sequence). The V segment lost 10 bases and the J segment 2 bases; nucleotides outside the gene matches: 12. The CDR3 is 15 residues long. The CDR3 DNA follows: TGTGCCAACACCCGAGGGAGGGTTACCACAGATACGCAGTATTTT. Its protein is CANTRGRVTTDTQYF.

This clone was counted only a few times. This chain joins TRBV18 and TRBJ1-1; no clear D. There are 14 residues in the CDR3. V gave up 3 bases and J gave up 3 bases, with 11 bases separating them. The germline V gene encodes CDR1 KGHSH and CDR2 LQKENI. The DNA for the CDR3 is TGTGCCAGCTCACCGGATTTGTCGCACACTGAAGCTTTCTTT. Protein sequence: CASSPDLSHTEAFF. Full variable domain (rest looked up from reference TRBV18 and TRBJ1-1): NAGVMQNPRHLVRRRGQEARLRCSPMKGHSHVYWYRQLPEEGLKFMVYLQKENIIDESGMPKERFSAEFPKEGPSILRIQQVVRGDSAAYFCASSPDLSHTEAFFGQGTRLTVV.